What follows is one T cell receptor (beta chain) and its context. This sample is part of a study of OX40 agonist ivuxolimab in advanced cancers. This CDR3 region has 13 residues. Trimming took 6 bases from V and 4 from J; bases not matched to a gene: 5. Germline lookup yields CDR1 LNHDA and CDR2 SQIVND (reference sequence). The table came from immunoSEQ multiplex PCR; TCRdb's copy has only in-frame clones and leaves some out. The repertoire holds roughly 20,000 clones, with 80% to 90% as singletons. The material sequenced was CD4+ or CD8+ T cells sorted from blood, taken in a trial of the OX40 agonist ivuxolimab. V usage is TRBV19 and J usage is TRBJ1-2, with 7 bases identical to TRBD1. This receptor was obtained from an adult with an advanced solid tumor such as melanoma, head and neck, liver or kidney cancer. The CDR3 spells CASREGGGYGYTF. The CDR3 coding sequence is TGTGCCAGTAGGGAAGGGGGCGGCTATGGCTACACCTTC.